The rows below give T cell receptor beta chains drawn from one sample of a study of shared clonotypes between healthy human individuals. Measured with immunoSEQ multiplex PCR; TCRdb has only the in-frame clones, and not every one. The sample yields hundreds of thousands of clones, around 74% seen once. Sequenced input: memory CD4+ T cells sorted from blood. The source is a woman aged 25-40 years in good health. CDR3s include the opening cysteine and the closing phenylalanine or tryptophan. A D gene is named only where the DNA matches it firmly. The listing skips clone size in some rows; elsewhere it reads once, few, many or a size class.

TRBV19	.	TRBJ2-1	TRBD2	TGTGCCACCCGGGCTAGCGGGAACTACAATGAGCAGTTCTTC	CATRASGNYNEQFF
TRBV5-1	.	TRBJ2-1	TRBD2	TGCGCCAGCAGCTTCTCGCCCGGGACTAGCGGGTACAATGAGCAGTTCTTC	CASSFSPGTSGYNEQFF
TRBV5-5	once	TRBJ2-7	TRBD2	TGTGCCAGCAGCCCAAGGGCCACTAGCGGGAGGGGCGAGCAGTACTTC	CASSPRATSGRGEQYF
TRBV7-9	.	TRBJ2-6	TRBD2	TGTGCCAGCAGACCTCGTGTTAGCGGGCTCTCTGGGGCCAACGTCCTGACTTTC	CASRPRVSGLSGANVLTF
TRBV11-2	.	TRBJ2-5	.	TGTGCCAGCAGCTTAGGAGCGGAGACCCAGTACTTC	CASSLGAETQYF
TRBV5-5	few	TRBJ2-5	.	TGTGCCAGCAGCTTGGGAGTAGCTCAATGGGAGACCCAGTACTTC	CASSLGVAQWETQYF
TRBV30	many	TRBJ2-7	.	TGTGCCTGGAACAAGCGGGCCCTCTACGAGCAGTACTTC	CAWNKRALYEQYF
TRBV10-3	.	TRBJ2-1	.	TGTGCCATCAGTCTCCGGGACTTAAACAATGAGCAGTTCTTC	CAISLRDLNNEQFF
TRBV27	many	TRBJ2-7	.	TGTGCCAGCTTCGGACGGAAGTACGAGCAGTACTTC	CASFGRKYEQYF
TRBV7-9	.	TRBJ2-1	TRBD2	TGTGCCAGCAGCTTAGAGGGGACTAGCGGGAACAATGAGCAGTTCTTC	CASSLEGTSGNNEQFF
TRBV19	.	TRBJ1-3	.	TGTGCCAGTATATCGGGCAGGCAAGGAAACACCATATATTTT	CASISGRQGNTIYF